Following are 19 T cell receptor beta chains from one sample sequenced in a study of identical twins. Each CDR3 protein is one row after TCRdb ran MiXCR on the 5' RACE reads. The repertoire holds about 240,000 distinct CDR3 sequences, with 7.5% as singletons. The data were also submitted as part of a second study, on yellow fever vaccine responses in identical twins.

The sequenced sample was CD8+ T cells sorted from blood. All receptors derive from a woman between 18 and 29 years old in good health.

This clonotype was recorded many times. The rearrangement links TRBV12-3 or TRBV12-4 to TRBJ2-5, with TRBD1 identical over 8 bases. The CDR3 covers 15 residues. J was trimmed by 4 bases and V by 6 bases; bases with no gene match: 10. The CDR3: CASSPDRGGLETQYF. CDR3 nucleotide sequence: TGTGCCAGCAGCCCCGACAGGGGCGGTTTAGAGACCCAGTACTTC.

This clonotype has at least ten counts. The rearrangement uses TRBV7-9 and TRBJ2-5; 10 bases are a match to TRBD1. CDR1 is SEHNR and CDR2 is FQNEAQ in the germline V gene (reference sequence). The CDR3 runs 15 residues. V shed 9 bases, J shed 5 bases, and the junction held 12 bases outside the gene matches. The CDR3 sequence: CASPRDRGVLETQYF. In DNA form, the CDR3 reads TGTGCCAGTCCCCGGGACAGGGGAGTTCTGGAGACCCAGTACTTC.

This clonotype was observed a few times. The CDR3: CASSLNTVRLGYTF. The CDR3 DNA reads TGTGCCAGCAGTTTAAATACGGTGCGTCTTGGCTACACCTTC. The chain joins TRBV28 to TRBJ1-2, with D uncertain. This CDR3 is 14 amino acids long. Trimming pared 2 bases from V and 7 bases from J, leaving 14 bases between. Per germline, CDR1 MDHEN and CDR2 SYDVKM.

There are many counts of this clonotype. DNA of the CDR3: TGTGCCAGCAGTGACGGGGCTACTAGCATCGATGAGCAGTTCTTC. The encoded protein is CASSDGATSIDEQFF. The genes are TRBV6-4 and TRBJ2-1; D possibly corresponds to TRBD2 (6 bases). V was pared by 2 bases and J by 8 bases, with 16 bases between. This CDR3 has 15 residues. Germline V lookup: CDR1 MRHNA, CDR2 SNTAGT.

The rearrangement joins TRBV7-6 to TRBJ2-3, with TRBD2 identical over 7 bases. CDR3 length: 16 residues. Germline V gene data show CDR1 as SGHVS and CDR2 as FNYEAQ. Losses at the gene ends were 0 bases for V and 0 bases for J; bases not matched to a gene: 3. The CDR3 nucleotides are TGTGCCAGCAGCTTAGCCTCGACTAGCAGCACAGATACGCAGTATTTT. Its translation: CASSLASTSSTDTQYF.

This clonotype occurred a few times. The rearrangement links TRBV20-1 to TRBJ2-1; D is unclear. The CDR3 contains 16 residues. V was clipped by 6 bases and J by 4 bases, with 22 bases between them. Looked up from germline, CDR1 is DFQATT and CDR2 is SNEGSKA (reference sequence). CDR3 coding DNA: TGCAGTGCCCGAGACGTAGACGGTACGGAATACAATGAGCAGTTCTTC. Its protein is CSARDVDGTEYNEQFF.

In its sample, this clonotype was seen many times. This chain links TRBV20-1 with TRBJ2-1, with 11 positions matching TRBD2. V was clipped by 5 bases and J by 5 bases; unmatched bases: 5. Germline V CDR1 and CDR2: DFQATT, SNEGSKA (reference sequence). The CDR3 is 14 residues long. CDR3 sequence reads: CSAGGLAENNEQFF. The CDR3 nucleotides are TGCAGTGCTGGGGGACTAGCGGAGAACAATGAGCAGTTCTTC.

This sequence joins TRBV15 and TRBJ1-1; D gene unclear. Germline lookup yields CDR1 LNHNV and CDR2 YYDKDF (reference sequence). This CDR3 is built from 12 residues. Trimming left V 3 bases short and J 1 base short, with 3 bases between. CDR3 loop: CATSSRNTEAFF. CDR3 nucleotides: TGTGCCACCAGCAGCCGGAACACTGAAGCTTTCTTT.

The chain is built from TRBV28 and TRBJ2-6; possibly TRBD2 for D (5 bases). Germline assignment: CDR1 MDHEN and CDR2 SYDVKM. The CDR3 loop spans 16 amino acids. The V end lost 3 bases, the J end lost 0 bases, and 9 bases lay between the germline ends. CDR3 nucleotide sequence: TGTGCCAGCAGTTTCGGCCGGGGCTCTGGGGCCAACGTCCTGACTTTC. The encoded protein is CASSFGRGSGANVLTF.

This clonotype has more than one count but fewer than ten. This chain joins TRBV7-9 and TRBJ2-7; 7 bases agree with TRBD1. Germline CDR1 is SEHNR and CDR2 is FQNEAQ (reference sequence). Unmatched junction bases numbered 10, after V lost 5 bases and J lost 3 bases. CDR3 length: 15 amino acids. The CDR3 here is CASSPTGVDGYEQYV. The CDR3 DNA is TGTGCCAGCAGCCCTACAGGGGTCGACGGCTACGAGCAGTACGTC.

The CDR3 sequence is CASSDGAATDTQYF. In DNA, the CDR3 is TGTGCCAGCAGTGACGGGGCGGCAACAGATACGCAGTATTTT. The chain couples TRBV6-4 to TRBJ2-3; TRBD1 might be the D (5 bases). The CDR3 is 14 residues long. Trimming left V 2 bases short and J 3 bases short, with 9 bases between. Per the germline V gene, CDR1 is MRHNA and CDR2 is SNTAGT.

This clonotype was detected ten times or more. This rearrangement joins TRBV9 to TRBJ2-1; D uncertain. Germline CDR1 and CDR2: SGDLS and YYNGEE. Trimming removed 0 bases from V and 7 bases from J, with 11 bases in between. The length of the CDR3 is 14 residues. DNA of the CDR3: TGTGCCAGCAGCGTAGAATTGCGTGGGAATGAGCAGTTCTTC. This translates into CASSVELRGNEQFF.

This clonotype was counted only a few times. This rearrangement joins TRBV12-3 or TRBV12-4 to TRBJ2-3; tentatively, D is TRBD1 (7 bases). Deletions cut 11 bases from V and 0 bases from J, with 15 bases between. The CDR3 is 14 amino acids. In DNA form, the CDR3 reads TGTGCCTCCGCAGGGGGGATTAGCACAGATACGCAGTATTTT. It specifies CASAGGISTDTQYF.

This clonotype has a count of ten or more. V and J are TRBV20-1 and TRBJ2-1, with 8 positions matching TRBD2. The length of the CDR3 is 13 residues. Germline CDR1 is DFQATT and CDR2 is SNEGSKA (reference sequence). J gave up 5 bases and V 6 bases, and 6 bases lay outside the gene matches. The DNA for the CDR3 is TGCAGTGCCGCAGCGGGGGATAACAATGAGCAGTTCTTC. It is translated as CSAAAGDNNEQFF.

This clonotype was counted ten times or more. The V gene is TRBV29-1, the J gene TRBJ2-3, with D unclear. This CDR3 has 15 amino acids. V was pared by 1 base and J by 0 bases, with 11 bases between. Germline CDR1 and CDR2: SQVTM and ANQGSEA. The CDR3 DNA reads TGCAGCGTTGAAGGGAAACTATACAGCACAGATACGCAGTATTTT. The encoded protein is CSVEGKLYSTDTQYF.

This clonotype came up many times. The chain combines TRBV7-9 with TRBJ1-1, with D hard to call. The length of the CDR3 is 12 residues. V dropped 5 bases and J dropped 1 base, with 5 bases sitting between them. CDR1 and CDR2 (germline): SEHNR, FQNEAQ (reference sequence). The CDR3 coding sequence is TGTGCCAGCAGCGCCAGGAACACTGAAGCTTTCTTT. Translated: CASSARNTEAFF.

The V call is TRBV11-2, the J call TRBJ2-3, with 8 bases identical to TRBD1. The CDR3 covers 14 residues. CDR1 is SGHAT and CDR2 is FQNNGV in the germline V gene. Trimming removed 7 bases from V and 1 base from J; junction bases left unmatched: 4. The CDR3 spells CASNKQGGTDTQYF. CDR3 nucleotides: TGTGCCAGCAACAAACAGGGGGGCACAGATACGCAGTATTTT.

A few counts support this clonotype. The V call is TRBV20-1, the J call TRBJ1-5; 7 nucleotides agree with TRBD1. CDR1 is DFQATT and CDR2 is SNEGSKA in the germline V gene (reference sequence). This CDR3 comprises 15 residues. The V and J ends lost 1 base and 6 bases, in that order; junction bases with no gene match: 9. CDR3 protein: CSARGLGTESQPQHF. As DNA, the CDR3 is TGCAGTGCTAGAGGATTAGGGACAGAGAGTCAGCCCCAGCATTTT.

V gene TRBV20-1 combines with J gene TRBJ2-1; 13 bases line up with TRBD2. Looked up from germline, CDR1 is DFQATT and CDR2 is SNEGSKA (reference sequence). With 6 bases clipped from V and 8 bases from J, the junction kept 10 bases outside the gene matches. This CDR3 comprises 15 residues. The CDR3 DNA is TGCAGTGCCCCCGAGATGACTAGCGGGAGGTATGAGCAGTTCTTC. Translated: CSAPEMTSGRYEQFF.